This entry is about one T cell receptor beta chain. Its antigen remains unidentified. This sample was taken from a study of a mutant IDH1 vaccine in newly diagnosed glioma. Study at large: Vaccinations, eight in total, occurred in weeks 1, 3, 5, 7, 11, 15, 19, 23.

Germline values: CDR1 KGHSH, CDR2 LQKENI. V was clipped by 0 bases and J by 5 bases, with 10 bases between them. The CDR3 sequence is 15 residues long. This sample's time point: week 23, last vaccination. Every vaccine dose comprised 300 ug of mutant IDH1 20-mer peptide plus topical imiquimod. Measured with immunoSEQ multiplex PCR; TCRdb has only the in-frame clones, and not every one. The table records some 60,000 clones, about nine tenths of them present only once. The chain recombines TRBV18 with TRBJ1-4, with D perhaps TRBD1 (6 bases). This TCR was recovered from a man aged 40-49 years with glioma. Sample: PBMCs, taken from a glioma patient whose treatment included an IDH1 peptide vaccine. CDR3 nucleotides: TGTGCCAGCTCACCACCTATCAGGGGAAATGAAAAACTGTTTTTT. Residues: CASSPPIRGNEKLFF.